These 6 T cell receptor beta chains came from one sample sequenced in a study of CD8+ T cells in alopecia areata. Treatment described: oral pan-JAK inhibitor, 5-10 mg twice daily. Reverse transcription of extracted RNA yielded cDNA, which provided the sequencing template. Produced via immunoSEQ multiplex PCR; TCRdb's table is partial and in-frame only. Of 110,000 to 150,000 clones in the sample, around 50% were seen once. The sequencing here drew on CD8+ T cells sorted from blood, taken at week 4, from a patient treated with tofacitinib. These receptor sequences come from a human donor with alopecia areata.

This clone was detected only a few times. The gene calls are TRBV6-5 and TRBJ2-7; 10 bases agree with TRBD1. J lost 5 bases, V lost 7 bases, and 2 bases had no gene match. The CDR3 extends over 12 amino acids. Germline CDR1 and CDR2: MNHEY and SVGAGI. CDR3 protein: CASNGQGDEQYF. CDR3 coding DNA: TGTGCCAGCAATGGACAGGGGGACGAGCAGTACTTC.

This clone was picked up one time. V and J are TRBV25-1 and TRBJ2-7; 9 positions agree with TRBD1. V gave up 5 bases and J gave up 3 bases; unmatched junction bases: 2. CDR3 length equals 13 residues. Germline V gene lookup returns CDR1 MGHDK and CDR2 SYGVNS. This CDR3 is CASSKDRGYEQYF. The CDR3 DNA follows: TGTGCCAGCAGTAAGGACAGGGGCTACGAGCAGTACTTC.

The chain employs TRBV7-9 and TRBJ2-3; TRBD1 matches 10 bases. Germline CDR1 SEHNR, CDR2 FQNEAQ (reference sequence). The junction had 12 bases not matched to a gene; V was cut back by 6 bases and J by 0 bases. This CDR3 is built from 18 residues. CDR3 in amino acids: CASSSTRDRGSSTDTQYF. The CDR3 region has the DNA TGTGCCAGCAGTTCAACCCGGGACAGGGGTTCTAGCACAGATACGCAGTATTTT.

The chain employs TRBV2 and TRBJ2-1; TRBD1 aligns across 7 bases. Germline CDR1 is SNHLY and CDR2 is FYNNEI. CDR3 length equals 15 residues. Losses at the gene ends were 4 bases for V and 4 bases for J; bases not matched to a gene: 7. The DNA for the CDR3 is TGTGCCAGCAGTGCCCGGACAGGAAAATACAATGAGCAGTTCTTC. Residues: CASSARTGKYNEQFF.

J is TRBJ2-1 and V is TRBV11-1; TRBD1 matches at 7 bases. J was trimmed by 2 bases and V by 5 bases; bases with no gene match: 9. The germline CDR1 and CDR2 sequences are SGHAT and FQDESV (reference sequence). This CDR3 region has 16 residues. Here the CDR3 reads CASSHNRGDTYNEQFF. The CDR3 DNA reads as TGTGCCAGCAGCCATAACAGGGGAGATACCTACAATGAGCAGTTCTTC.

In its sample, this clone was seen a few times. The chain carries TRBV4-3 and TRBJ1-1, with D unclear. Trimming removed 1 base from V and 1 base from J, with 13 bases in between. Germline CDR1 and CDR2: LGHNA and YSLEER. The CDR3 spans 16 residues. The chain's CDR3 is CASSQGPNGGNTEAFF. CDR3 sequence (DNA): TGCGCCAGCAGCCAAGGGCCGAACGGAGGGAACACTGAAGCTTTCTTT.